This T cell receptor (beta chain) was obtained from a study of T cell responses to AZD1222 COVID-19 vaccine. This CDR3 contains 17 residues. V lost 0 bases and J lost 3, with 15 bases in between. The germline V gene encodes CDR1 MGHRA and CDR2 YSYEKL. Findings of the study overall: Distributed over spike, vaccine-associated CD4 TCRs predominated at 160-218 and 743-854. The study found Spike-specific TCR breadth and depth rose after two AZD1222 doses.

This clone was observed a handful of times. Its matching antigen is unknown. The repertoire was sequenced with immunoSEQ multiplex PCR; TCRdb's copy has only in-frame clones and lacks some. The sample carries 130,000 to 150,000 clones, roughly 86% recorded once. The rearrangement uses TRBV4-1 and TRBJ1-3; weak D call: TRBD1 (6 bases). The sequencing used peripheral blood, collected 28 days after the second dose of the MenACWY control vaccine. The origin of this receptor is an adult who received the MenACWY meningococcal vaccine as a control. This chain's CDR3 is CASSQDRSGQLGNTIYF. In DNA form, the CDR3 reads TGCGCCAGCAGCCAAGATCGCTCCGGACAGCTTGGAAACACCATATATTTT.